This entry describes one T cell receptor (beta chain). Antigen: not known. This sample was included in a study of cytomegalovirus exposure and HLA in healthy donors. The study, taken as a whole, reports: A highly shared variant cluster was judged a likely technical artifact.

The CDR3 sequence is 14 residues long. Germline values: CDR1 LNHDA, CDR2 SQIVND (reference sequence). V lost 6 bases, J lost 1 base, and 10 bases lay in between. Researchers ran the PCR with 60 Vbeta and 13 Jbeta primers. The data were produced by immunoSEQ multiplex PCR, yet TCRdb's version contains in-frame clones alone and is incomplete. This repertoire comprises around 190,000 clones; its ten largest clones make up roughly 0.98%. The source of this sequence is a woman aged 25 to 45 in good health and CMV-seropositive. Specimen: PBMCs. The V and J genes are TRBV19 and TRBJ1-5; D possibly corresponds to TRBD1 (5 bases). This chain's CDR3 is CASRSGQSNQPQHF. The DNA for the CDR3 is TGTGCCAGTAGGTCAGGACAAAGCAATCAGCCCCAGCATTTT. The variable domain in full, with the rest retrieved from reference TRBV19 and TRBJ1-5, is DGGITQSPKYLFRKEGQNVTLSCEQNLNHDAMYWYRQDPGQGLRLIYYSQIVNDFQKGDIAEGYSVSREKKESFPLTVTSAQKNPTAFYLCASRSGQSNQPQHFGDGTRLSIL.